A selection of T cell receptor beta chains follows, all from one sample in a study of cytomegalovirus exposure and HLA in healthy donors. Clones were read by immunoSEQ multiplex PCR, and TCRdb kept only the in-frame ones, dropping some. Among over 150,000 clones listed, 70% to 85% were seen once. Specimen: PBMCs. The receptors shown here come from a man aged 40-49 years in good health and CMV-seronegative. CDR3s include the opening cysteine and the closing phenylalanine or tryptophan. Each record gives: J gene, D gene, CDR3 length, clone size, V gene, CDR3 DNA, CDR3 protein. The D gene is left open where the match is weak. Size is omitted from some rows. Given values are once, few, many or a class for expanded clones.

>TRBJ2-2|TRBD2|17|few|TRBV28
TGTGCCAGCAGCCGGGGGGGACTAGCGGGAACCACCGGGGAGCTGTTTTTT
CASSRGGLAGTTGELFF
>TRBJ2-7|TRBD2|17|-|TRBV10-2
TGCGCCAGCAGCACCATTCCGGGAGCGGGAGTAAGATACGAGCAGTACTTC
CASSTIPGAGVRYEQYF
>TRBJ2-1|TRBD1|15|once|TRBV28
TGTGCCAGCAGTCCGGTAGGACAGGGTGACAATGAGCAGTTCTTC
CASSPVGQGDNEQFF
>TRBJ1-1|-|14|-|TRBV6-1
TGTGCCAGCAGTGTTGGGGGGACTAACACTGAAGCTTTCTTT
CASSVGGTNTEAFF
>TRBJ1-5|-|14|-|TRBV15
TGTGCCACCAGCAGAGATCGGGGTCATCAGCCCCAGCATTTT
CATSRDRGHQPQHF
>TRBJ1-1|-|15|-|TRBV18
TGTGCCAGCTCACCACGGTTGCAGGGGAACACTGAAGCTTTCTTT
CASSPRLQGNTEAFF
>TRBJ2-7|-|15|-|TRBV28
TGTGCCAGCAGTTTATCAGGGGGAGGCTCCTACGAGCAGTACTTC
CASSLSGGGSYEQYF
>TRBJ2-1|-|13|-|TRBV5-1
TGCGCCAGCAGGCTAGATCTGGGAGCTGAGCAGTTCTTC
CASRLDLGAEQFF
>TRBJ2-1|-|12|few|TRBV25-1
TGTGCCAGCAGTGATGGCCGTAATGAGCAGTTCTTC
CASSDGRNEQFF
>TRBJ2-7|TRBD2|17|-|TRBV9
TGTGCCAGCAGCGTAGGAATGACTAGCGGCACATCCTACGAGCAGTACTTC
CASSVGMTSGTSYEQYF
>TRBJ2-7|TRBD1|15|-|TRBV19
TGTGCCAGTAGGTCCCAGGGGGATCCCTCCTACGAGCAGTACTTC
CASRSQGDPSYEQYF
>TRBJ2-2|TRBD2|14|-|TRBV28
TGTGCCACCGGGGGACTAGCTAACACCGGGGAGCTGTTTTTT
CATGGLANTGELFF
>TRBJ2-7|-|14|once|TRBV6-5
TGTGCCAGCAGACCGGACAGAAGCTCCTACGAGCAGTACTTC
CASRPDRSSYEQYF
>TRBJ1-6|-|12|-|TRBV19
TGTGCCACCAACCAGGGGTCCGCTCCCCTCCACTTT
CATNQGSAPLHF
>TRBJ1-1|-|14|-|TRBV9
TGTGCCAGCAGCGTAGCACCGGCGGACACTGAAGCTTTCTTT
CASSVAPADTEAFF
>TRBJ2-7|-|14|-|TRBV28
TGTGCCAGCAGTGATCTTACTAGAGTCTACGAGCAGTACTTC
CASSDLTRVYEQYF
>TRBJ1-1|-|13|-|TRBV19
TGTGCCAGTAAGGAGGGCTTGAACACTGAAGCTTTCTTT
CASKEGLNTEAFF
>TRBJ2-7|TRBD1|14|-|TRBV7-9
TGTGCCAGCAGCCCCTCCCGGGACAGATACGAGCAGTACTTC
CASSPSRDRYEQYF